This TCR beta chain emerged from a study of blood T cell repertoires in COVID-19. Study-level information: The United States, Italy and Spain supplied acute and convalescent COVID-19 samples.

Losses at the gene ends were 6 bases for V and 8 bases for J; bases not matched to a gene: 10. The CDR3 length is 14 residues. In germline, CDR1 is MNHEY, CDR2 SVGAGI. As handled by the study authors: Estimates of nucleated cell counts were drawn from the amplification of reference gene primers. Sequenced by immunoSEQ multiplex PCR; TCRdb stores in-frame clones only, minus some. V and J calls and clone size follow that table, whereas D and trimming were derived from the DNA. The repertoire holds about 100,000 clones, with approximately 89% as singletons. This chain joins TRBV6-5 and TRBJ2-1; 7 bases align to TRBD1. Sequences were obtained from peripheral blood. This TCR was recovered from a man in his forties or fifties with active COVID-19. The CDR3 loop reads CASSQGGFRHEQFF. The CDR3 bases are TGTGCCAGCAGCCAAGGGGGCTTTAGGCATGAGCAGTTCTTC.